One T cell receptor (beta chain) is described in this entry. Its specificity is unknown. Tagging with unique molecular identifiers was applied to individual cDNA molecules. TCRdb reprocessed the 5' RACE reads via MiXCR and lists one record per CDR3 protein. The sample records 40,000 or so distinct CDR3 sequences, 6% to 9.5% being singletons. CDR1 is LGHDT and CDR2 is YNNKEL in the germline V gene (reference sequence). V was trimmed by 4 bases and J by 3 bases, leaving 7 bases between them. The CDR3 totals 13 residues. The sample originates from a study of early T cells in non-severe SARS-CoV-2 infection. Study as a whole: Sequencing input comprised bulk RNA from unsorted whole blood; chain pairing was not available. General study results and limits: The study's VDJdb matching favored anti-spike CD8 responses and missed private and CD4 specificities.

The sample here was whole blood, taken at baseline. This sequence joins TRBV3-1 and TRBJ1-3; D is possibly TRBD1 (5 bases). This sequence originates from an adult who was a healthcare worker with PCR-confirmed SARS-CoV-2 infection or an uninfected control (not recorded which). The CDR3 DNA reads TGTGCCAGCAGCCGGGACGGTGGAAACACCATATATTTT. This sequence encodes CASSRDGGNTIYF. The full variable domain, with the rest looked up from reference TRBV3-1 and TRBJ1-3, is DTAVSQTPKYLVTQMGNDKSIKCEQNLGHDTMYWYKQDSKKFLKIMFSYNNKELIINETVPNRFSPKSPDKAHLNLHINSLELGDSAVYFCASSRDGGNTIYFGEGSWLTVV.